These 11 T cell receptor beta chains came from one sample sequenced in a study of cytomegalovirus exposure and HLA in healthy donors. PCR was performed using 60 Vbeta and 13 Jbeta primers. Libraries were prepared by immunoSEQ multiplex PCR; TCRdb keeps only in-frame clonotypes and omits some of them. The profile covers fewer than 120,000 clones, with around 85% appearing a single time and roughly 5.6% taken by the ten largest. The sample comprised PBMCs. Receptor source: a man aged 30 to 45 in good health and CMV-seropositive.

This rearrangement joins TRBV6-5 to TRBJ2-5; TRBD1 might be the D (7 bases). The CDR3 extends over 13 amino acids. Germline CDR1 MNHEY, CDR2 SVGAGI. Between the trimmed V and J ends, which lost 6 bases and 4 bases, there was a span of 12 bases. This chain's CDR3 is CASRPQGGETQYF. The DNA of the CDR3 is TGTGCCAGCAGACCGCAGGGGGGAGAGACCCAGTACTTC.

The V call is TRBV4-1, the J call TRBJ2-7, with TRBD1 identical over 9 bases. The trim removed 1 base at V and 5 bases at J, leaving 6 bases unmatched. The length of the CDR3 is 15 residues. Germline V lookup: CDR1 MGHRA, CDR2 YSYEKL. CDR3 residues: CASSQAGTGYNEQYF. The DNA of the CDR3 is TGCGCCAGCAGCCAAGCCGGGACAGGGTACAACGAGCAGTACTTC.

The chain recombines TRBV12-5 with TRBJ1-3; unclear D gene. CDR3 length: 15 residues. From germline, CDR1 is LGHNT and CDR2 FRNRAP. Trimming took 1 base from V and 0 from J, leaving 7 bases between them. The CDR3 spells CASGLAVASGNTIYF. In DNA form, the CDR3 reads TGTGCTAGTGGTTTGGCCGTAGCCTCTGGAAACACCATATATTTT.

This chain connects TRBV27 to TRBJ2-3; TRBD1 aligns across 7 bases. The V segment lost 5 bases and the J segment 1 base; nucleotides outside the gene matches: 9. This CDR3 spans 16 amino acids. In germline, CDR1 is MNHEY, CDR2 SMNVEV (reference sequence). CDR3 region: CASSPRTGVGTDTQYF. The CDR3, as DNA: TGTGCCAGCAGTCCTCGTACAGGGGTGGGCACAGATACGCAGTATTTT.

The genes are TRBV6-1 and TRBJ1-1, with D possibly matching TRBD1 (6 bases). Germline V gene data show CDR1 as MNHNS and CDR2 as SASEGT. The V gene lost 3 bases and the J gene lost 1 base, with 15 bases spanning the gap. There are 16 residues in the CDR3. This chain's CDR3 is CASSEANRGANTEAFF. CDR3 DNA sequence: TGTGCCAGCAGTGAGGCAAACCGGGGGGCGAACACTGAAGCTTTCTTT.

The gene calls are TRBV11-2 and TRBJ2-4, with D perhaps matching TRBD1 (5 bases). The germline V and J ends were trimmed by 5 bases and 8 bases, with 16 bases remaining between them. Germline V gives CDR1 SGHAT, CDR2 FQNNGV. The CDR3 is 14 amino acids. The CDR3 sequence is CASSLQGEGDIQYF. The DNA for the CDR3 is TGTGCCAGCAGCCTCCAAGGGGAAGGTGACATTCAGTACTTC. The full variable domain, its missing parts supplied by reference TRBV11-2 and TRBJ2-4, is EAGVAQSPRYKIIEKRQSVAFWCNPISGHATLYWYQQILGQGPKLLIQFQNNGVVDDSQLPKDRFSAERLKGVDSTLKIQPAKLEDSAVYLCASSLQGEGDIQYFGAGTRLSVL.

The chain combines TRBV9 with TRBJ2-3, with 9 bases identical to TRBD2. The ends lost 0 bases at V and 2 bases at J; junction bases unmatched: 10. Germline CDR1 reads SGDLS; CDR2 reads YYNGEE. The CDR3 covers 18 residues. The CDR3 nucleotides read TGTGCCAGCAGCGTAGAGTTGGGTAGCGGGGGCCCCACAGATACGCAGTATTTT. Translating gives CASSVELGSGGPTDTQYF.

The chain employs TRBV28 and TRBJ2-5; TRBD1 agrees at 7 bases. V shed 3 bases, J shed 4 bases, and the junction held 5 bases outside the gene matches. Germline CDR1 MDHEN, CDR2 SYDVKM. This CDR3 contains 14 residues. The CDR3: CASSLERGLETQYF. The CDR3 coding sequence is TGTGCCAGCAGTTTGGAAAGGGGGCTAGAGACCCAGTACTTC.

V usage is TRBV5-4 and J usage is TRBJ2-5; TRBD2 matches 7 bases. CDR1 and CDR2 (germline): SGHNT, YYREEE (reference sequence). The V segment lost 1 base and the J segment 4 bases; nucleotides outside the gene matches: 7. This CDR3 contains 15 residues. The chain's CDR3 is CASSLRGAGLETQYF. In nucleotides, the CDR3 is TGTGCCAGCAGCTTGCGGGGAGCGGGGTTAGAGACCCAGTACTTC. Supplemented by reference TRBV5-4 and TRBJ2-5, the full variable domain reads ETGVTQSPTHLIKTRGQQVTLRCSSQSGHNTVSWYQQALGQGPQFIFQYYREEENGRGNFPPRFSGLQFPNYSSELNVNALELDDSALYLCASSLRGAGLETQYFGPGTRLLVL.

This CDR3 reads CAWAGGSNQPQHF. The CDR3 DNA is TGTGCCTGGGCAGGGGGGAGCAATCAGCCCCAGCATTTT. The chain recombines TRBV30 with TRBJ1-5, with 7 bases fitting TRBD1. CDR1 is GTSNPN, CDR2 SVGIG, per germline (reference sequence). The J segment lost 1 base and the V segment lost 5 bases, leaving 2 bases of the junction unmatched. The length of the CDR3 is 13 residues.

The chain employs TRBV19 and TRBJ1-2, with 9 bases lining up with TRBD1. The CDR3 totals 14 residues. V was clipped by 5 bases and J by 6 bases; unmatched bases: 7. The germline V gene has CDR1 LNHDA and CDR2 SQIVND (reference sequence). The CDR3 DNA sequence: TGTGCCAGTAGTCCAATCGACAGGGGGAATGGCTACACCTTC. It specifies CASSPIDRGNGYTF.